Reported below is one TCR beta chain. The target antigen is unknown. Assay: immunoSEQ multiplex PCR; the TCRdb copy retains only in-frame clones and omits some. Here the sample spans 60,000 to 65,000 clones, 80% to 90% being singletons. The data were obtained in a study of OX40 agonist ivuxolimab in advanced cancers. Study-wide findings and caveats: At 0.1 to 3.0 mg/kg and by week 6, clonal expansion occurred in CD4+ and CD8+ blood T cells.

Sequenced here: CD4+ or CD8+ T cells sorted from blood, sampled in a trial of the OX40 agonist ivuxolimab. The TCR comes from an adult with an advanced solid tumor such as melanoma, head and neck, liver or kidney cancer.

CDR3 nucleotides: TGTGCCAGCAGTGAAGCCCGTATACAGGGGGCTTATGAAAAACTGTTTTTT. Translating it yields CASSEARIQGAYEKLFF. V is TRBV6-1 and J is TRBJ1-4; 9 bases are a match to TRBD1. Germline CDR1 MNHNS, CDR2 SASEGT. There are 17 residues in the CDR3. The junction had 8 bases not matched to a gene; V was cut back by 0 bases and J by 6 bases.